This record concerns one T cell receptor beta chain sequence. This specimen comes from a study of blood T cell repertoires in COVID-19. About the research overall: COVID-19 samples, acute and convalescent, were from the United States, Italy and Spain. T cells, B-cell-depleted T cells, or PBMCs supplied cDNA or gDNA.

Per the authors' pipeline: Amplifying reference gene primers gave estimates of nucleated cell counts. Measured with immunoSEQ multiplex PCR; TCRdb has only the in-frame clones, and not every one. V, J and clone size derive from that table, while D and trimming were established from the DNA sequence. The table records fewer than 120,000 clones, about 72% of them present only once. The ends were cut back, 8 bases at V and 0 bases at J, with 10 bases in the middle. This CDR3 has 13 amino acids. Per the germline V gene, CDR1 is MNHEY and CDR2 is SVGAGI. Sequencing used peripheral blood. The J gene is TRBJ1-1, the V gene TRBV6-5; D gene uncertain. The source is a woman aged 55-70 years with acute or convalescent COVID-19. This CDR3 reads CASLGGLNTEAFF. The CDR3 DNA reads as TGTGCCAGCCTTGGAGGGTTGAACACTGAAGCTTTCTTT.